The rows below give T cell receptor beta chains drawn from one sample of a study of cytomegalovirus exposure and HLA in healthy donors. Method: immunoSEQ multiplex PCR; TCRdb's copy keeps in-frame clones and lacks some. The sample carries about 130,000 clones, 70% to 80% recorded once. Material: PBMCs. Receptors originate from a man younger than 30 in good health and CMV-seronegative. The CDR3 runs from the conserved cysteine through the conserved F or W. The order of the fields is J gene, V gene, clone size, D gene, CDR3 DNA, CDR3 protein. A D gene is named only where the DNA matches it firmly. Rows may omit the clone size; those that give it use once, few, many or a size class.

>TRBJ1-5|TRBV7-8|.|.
TGTGCCAGCAGCTTAGCGGGGGCGGATCAGCCCCAGCATTTT
CASSLAGADQPQHF
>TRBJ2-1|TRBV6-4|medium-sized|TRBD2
TGTGCCAGCAGTGACTCAGTAGCTAGCGGGAGCAATGAGCAGTTCTTC
CASSDSVASGSNEQFF
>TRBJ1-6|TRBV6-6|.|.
TGTGCCAGCAGTCGCACGGAGGGTTCACCCCTCCACTTT
CASSRTEGSPLHF
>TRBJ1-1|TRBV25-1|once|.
TGTGCCAGCTCCAGCCGGGACTTTGGGACTGAAGCTTTCTTT
CASSSRDFGTEAFF
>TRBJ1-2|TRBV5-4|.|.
TGTGCCAGCAGCCAACAGGGCTCCTATGGCTACACCTTC
CASSQQGSYGYTF
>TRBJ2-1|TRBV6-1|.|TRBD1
TGTGCCAGCAGTGTAGGGACAGGGGGTGAGCAGTTCTTC
CASSVGTGGEQFF
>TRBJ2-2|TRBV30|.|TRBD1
TGTGCCTGGAGTGTGGGACAGGGGGCCGGGGAGCTGTTTTTT
CAWSVGQGAGELFF
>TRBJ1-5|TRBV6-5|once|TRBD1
TGTACGACAGGGGGCCTTGGGAATCAGCCCCAGCATTTT
CTTGGLGNQPQHF
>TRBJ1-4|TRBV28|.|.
TGTGCCAGCAGTTCGGGTGCAACTAATGAAAAACTGTTTTTT
CASSSGATNEKLFF
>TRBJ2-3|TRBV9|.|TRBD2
TGTGCCAGCAGCGTTCCCGGGACTAGCGGTGCAGATACGCAGTATTTT
CASSVPGTSGADTQYF
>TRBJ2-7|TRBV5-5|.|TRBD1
TGCGCCAGCAGCCAAGCTCTGGGACAGGGGAGCGACGAGCAGTACTTC
CASSQALGQGSDEQYF
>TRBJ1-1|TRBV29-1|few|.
TGCAGCGCCAGCGGACGGGGAGAAACTGAAGCTTTCTTT
CSASGRGETEAFF
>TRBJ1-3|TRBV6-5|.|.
TGTGCCAGCAGTGCGACAGGATACTCTGGAAACACCATATATTTT
CASSATGYSGNTIYF
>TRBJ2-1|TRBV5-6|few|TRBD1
TGTGCCAGCAGCGACGATGGACAGGAAACCTCCTACAATGAGCAGTTCTTC
CASSDDGQETSYNEQFF
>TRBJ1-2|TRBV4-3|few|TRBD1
TGCGCCAGCAGCCCAACAGGGGACTATGGCTACACCTTC
CASSPTGDYGYTF
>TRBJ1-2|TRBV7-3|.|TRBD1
TGTGCCAGCAGCACCGGACAGGGGGACTATGGCTACACCTTC
CASSTGQGDYGYTF
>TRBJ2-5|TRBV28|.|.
TGTGCCAGCAGGGGGGGAGGGGGGCGAGAGACCCAGTACTTC
CASRGGGGRETQYF
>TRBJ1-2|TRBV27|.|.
TGTGCCAGCAGTGTTGGTGGAGGGATGGGGCCAGGGCATGGCTACACCTTC
CASSVGGGMGPGHGYTF